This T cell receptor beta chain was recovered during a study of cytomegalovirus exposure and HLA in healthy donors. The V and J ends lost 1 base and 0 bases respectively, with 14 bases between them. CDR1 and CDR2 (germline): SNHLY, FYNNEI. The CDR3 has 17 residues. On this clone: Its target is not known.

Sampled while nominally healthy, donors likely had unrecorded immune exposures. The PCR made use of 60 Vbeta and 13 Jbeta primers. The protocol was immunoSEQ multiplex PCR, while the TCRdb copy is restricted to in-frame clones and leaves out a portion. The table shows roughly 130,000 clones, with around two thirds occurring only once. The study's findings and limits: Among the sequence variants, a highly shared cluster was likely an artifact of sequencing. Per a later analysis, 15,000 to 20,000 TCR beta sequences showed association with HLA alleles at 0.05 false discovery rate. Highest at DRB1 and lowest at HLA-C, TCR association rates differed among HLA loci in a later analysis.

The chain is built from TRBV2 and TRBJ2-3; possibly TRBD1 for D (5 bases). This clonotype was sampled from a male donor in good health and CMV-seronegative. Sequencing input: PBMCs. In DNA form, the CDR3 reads TGTGCCAGCAGTGAAGTCTCCGGCAGGGCCAGCACAGATACGCAGTATTTT. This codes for CASSEVSGRASTDTQYF.